In this sample, the clone carrying this T cell receptor (beta chain) turned up many times. The antigen is not known. Time point here: newly diagnosed GD, antithyroid drugs for less than 3 months. PBMC RNA was the source of the TCR library. A roughly 10-milliliter sample of peripheral blood was drawn into EDTA tubes. V lost 6 bases to trimming and J lost 2 bases; unmatched junction nucleotides: 11. The CDR3 is 17 residues long. Germline V lookup: CDR1 MNHEY, CDR2 SMNVEV (reference sequence). This sample stems from a study of regulatory T cells in long-lasting Graves disease. CDR3-region Arm-PCR and iRepertoire HTBI primers produced the TCR beta libraries. TCRdb fed the multiplex PCR reads into MiXCR, producing one record per CDR3 protein. This sample yields about 540,000 distinct CDR3 sequences, of which approximately 13% are seen a single time; approximately 9.3% belongs to the top ten. General study results and limits: TRBV28 was favored in persistent disease, as were TRBJ1-2 and TRBJ2-5. Persistent patients had more shared public clonotypes (approximately 2,700) than new patients (966).

Another study also made use of these data, one on T cells in Graves' hyperthyroidism and ophthalmopathy. From that paper: An initial round of RT-PCR targeting the TCR CDR3 relied on the HTBI primer set.

The material sequenced was peripheral blood mononuclear cells (PBMCs), taken at new diagnosis, from a patient treated with antithyroid drugs. This TCR was recovered from a man aged 30 to 45 with Graves disease. The rearrangement joins TRBV27 to TRBJ2-3; TRBD2 agrees at 10 bases. This chain's CDR3 is CASRARRLAGATDTQYF. The CDR3 DNA follows: TGTGCCAGCAGAGCCCGGCGGCTAGCGGGAGCCACAGATACGCAGTATTTT.